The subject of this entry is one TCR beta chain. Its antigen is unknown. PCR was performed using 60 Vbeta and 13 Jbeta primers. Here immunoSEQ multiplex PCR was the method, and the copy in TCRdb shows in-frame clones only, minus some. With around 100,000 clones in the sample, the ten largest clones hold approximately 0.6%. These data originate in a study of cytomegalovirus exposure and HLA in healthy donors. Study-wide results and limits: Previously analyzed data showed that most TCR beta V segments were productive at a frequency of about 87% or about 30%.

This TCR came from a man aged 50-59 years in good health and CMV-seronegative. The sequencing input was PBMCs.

CDR3 residues: CASTRTSGRYKETQYF. The CDR3 coding sequence is TGTGCCAGCACGAGGACTAGCGGGAGGTATAAAGAGACCCAGTACTTC. The chain joins TRBV9 to TRBJ2-5; the match to TRBD2 covers 14 bases. J lost 3 bases, V lost 6 bases, and 7 bases had no gene match. The length of the CDR3 is 16 residues. In germline, CDR1 is SGDLS, CDR2 YYNGEE.